These 21 T cell receptor beta chains share one sample of origin, sequenced in a study of blood T cell repertoires in COVID-19. Sequencing was performed with immunoSEQ multiplex PCR; in TCRdb, only in-frame clones are kept and a portion is missing. The sample yields 300,000 to 350,000 clones, about 93% seen once. Sequenced: peripheral blood. The receptors here all came from a woman aged 18-29 years who had recovered from COVID-19.

This chain connects TRBV19 to TRBJ1-3; D not certain. From germline, CDR1 is LNHDA and CDR2 SQIVND (reference sequence). The V end lost 6 bases, the J end lost 4 bases, and 10 bases lay between the germline ends. The CDR3 consists of 13 residues. This CDR3 is CASRPVSGNTIYF. The CDR3 DNA follows: TGTGCCAGTAGACCAGTATCCGGAAACACCATATATTTT.

This rearrangement joins TRBV6-5 to TRBJ2-1; 7 bases map to TRBD2. Trimming cost V 5 bases and J 8 bases; bases outside gene matches: 9. The CDR3 loop spans 14 amino acids. Germline V gene data show CDR1 as MNHEY and CDR2 as SVGAGI. The CDR3 protein is CASSPETSRDEQFF. For the CDR3, the DNA is TGTGCCAGCAGTCCGGAGACTAGCCGAGATGAGCAGTTCTTC.

The chain links TRBV12-5 to TRBJ2-5; 9 bases line up with TRBD2. This CDR3 region has 13 residues. The germline V gene encodes CDR1 LGHNT and CDR2 FRNRAP. J lost 5 bases, V lost 5 bases, and 3 bases had no gene match. The CDR3, as DNA: TGTGCTAGTGGTGCCAGCGGGGGGGAGACCCAGTACTTC. Translation: CASGASGGETQYF. Filled out from reference TRBV12-5 and TRBJ2-5, the complete variable domain reads DARVTQTPRHKVTEMGQEVTMRCQPILGHNTVFWYRQTMMQGLELLAYFRNRAPLDDSGMPKDRFSAEMPDATLATLKIQPSEPRDSAVYFCASGASGGETQYFGPGTRLLVL.

The rearrangement joins TRBV4-3 to TRBJ2-1; 10 bases agree with TRBD2. Germline V gives CDR1 LGHNA, CDR2 YSLEER. This CDR3 has 16 residues. Trimming cost V 0 bases and J 8 bases; bases outside gene matches: 7. This CDR3 reads CASSQDAKREGHEQFF. Here the CDR3 DNA reads TGCGCCAGCAGCCAAGATGCGAAGCGGGAGGGACATGAGCAGTTCTTC.

This chain links TRBV5-4 with TRBJ2-3, with TRBD1 as a possible D gene (6 bases). The CDR3 runs 14 residues. Germline CDR1 reads SGHNT; CDR2 reads YYREEE (reference sequence). V was pared by 3 bases and J by 3 bases, with 11 bases between. CDR3 bases: TGTGCCAGCAGCTCCACAGGGAGAACAGATACGCAGTATTTT. Translating gives CASSSTGRTDTQYF.

V usage is TRBV25-1 and J usage is TRBJ1-1; the match to TRBD1 covers 8 bases. V lost 6 bases, J lost 3 bases, and 6 bases stayed unmatched. CDR3 length: 14 amino acids. The germline gives CDR1 MGHDK, CDR2 SYGVNS. This CDR3 reads CASRGDRKDTEAFF. The DNA of the CDR3 is TGTGCCAGCAGGGGGGACAGGAAGGACACTGAAGCTTTCTTT.

V is TRBV6-6 and J is TRBJ1-2; the match to TRBD1 covers 8 bases. Germline CDR1 is MNHNY and CDR2 is SVGAGI (reference sequence). CDR3 size: 15 residues. Trimming removed 6 bases from V and 8 bases from J; junction bases left unmatched: 14. CDR3 nucleotides: TGTGCCAGCAGCGACGGGACAGGCGGGACGAGGGGCTACACCTTC. Amino acids: CASSDGTGGTRGYTF.

The CDR3 sequence: CASSQDRQETQYF. The CDR3 DNA sequence: TGTGCCAGCAGCCAAGACAGGCAAGAGACCCAGTACTTC. The chain uses TRBV14 and TRBJ2-5; D unresolved. V lost 0 bases and J 2 bases, leaving 4 bases between the germline ends. The CDR3 is 13 residues long. Germline V lookup: CDR1 SGHDN, CDR2 FVKESK.

In this sample, this clone turned up once. The chain combines TRBV19 with TRBJ2-2; the D gene is possibly TRBD1 (5 bases). Trimming stripped 4 bases from V and 5 bases from J, with 14 bases between. Germline CDR1 reads LNHDA; CDR2 reads SQIVND (reference sequence). This CDR3 is built from 15 residues. The CDR3 spells CASSKQGRKTGELFF. The CDR3 DNA reads as TGTGCCAGTAGTAAGCAGGGAAGGAAAACCGGGGAGCTGTTTTTT.

The gene calls are TRBV7-9 and TRBJ1-2; 7 bases map to TRBD1. This CDR3 region has 13 residues. Germline values: CDR1 SEHNR, CDR2 FQNEAQ (reference sequence). Trimming removed 3 bases from V and 7 bases from J; junction bases left unmatched: 5. The chain's CDR3 is CASSFSQGPGYTF. CDR3 in DNA: TGTGCCAGCAGCTTTTCACAGGGGCCTGGCTACACCTTC.

This chain joins TRBV12-5 and TRBJ2-5; 7 positions match TRBD1. V was pared by 0 bases and J by 4 bases, with 20 bases of the junction left unmatched. The CDR3 contains 20 residues. CDR1 is LGHNT, CDR2 FRNRAP, per germline. CDR3 in DNA: TGTGCTAGTGGTTTGGTAAAGCCTCGTACGGACAGGAGTTGGGGAGAGACCCAGTACTTC. It is translated as CASGLVKPRTDRSWGETQYF.

This sequence joins TRBV11-2 and TRBJ1-4; D call uncertain. The V gene lost 1 base and the J gene lost 4 bases, with 13 bases spanning the gap. Germline values: CDR1 SGHAT, CDR2 FQNNGV. The CDR3 length is 16 residues. CDR3 in DNA: TGTGCCAGCAGCTTAGCGAATCGCGGCTATAATGAAAAACTGTTTTTT. Amino acid sequence: CASSLANRGYNEKLFF.

The rearrangement joins TRBV12-3 or TRBV12-4 to TRBJ2-7; D might be TRBD2 (6 bases). CDR3 length: 13 amino acids. Trimming pared 0 bases from V and 6 bases from J, leaving 9 bases between. CDR3 sequence reads: CASSLAVGSEQYV. For the CDR3, the DNA is TGTGCCAGCAGTTTAGCAGTCGGGAGCGAGCAGTACGTC.

The rearrangement links TRBV2 to TRBJ1-5; D is perhaps TRBD1 (6 bases). Germline V gene sequence: CDR1 SNHLY, CDR2 FYNNEI. CDR3 length equals 15 residues. Trimming took off 0 bases at V and 7 bases at J, with 13 bases between the two ends. The CDR3, as DNA: TGTGCCAGCAGTGAAGCGCCAGGGGATGGGCAGCCCCAGCATTTT. It specifies CASSEAPGDGQPQHF. Full variable domain (remainder filled in from reference TRBV2 and TRBJ1-5): EPEVTQTPSHQVTQMGQEVILRCVPISNHLYFYWYRQILGQKVEFLVSFYNNEISEKSEIFDDQFSVERPDGSNFTLKIRSTKLEDSAMYFCASSEAPGDGQPQHFGDGTRLSIL.

J is TRBJ1-3 and V is TRBV7-2; 7 nucleotides match TRBD1. V dropped 1 base and J dropped 0; count of bases not matched to a gene: 9. CDR1 and CDR2 from the germline V gene are SGHTA and FQGNSA. The CDR3 is 18 amino acids. The CDR3 loop reads CASSLVGRGEFSGNTIYF. CDR3 nucleotide sequence: TGTGCCAGCAGCTTAGTTGGCAGGGGGGAATTCTCTGGAAACACCATATATTTT.

V and J are TRBV9 and TRBJ2-1; D call uncertain. The V end lost 0 bases, the J end lost 5 bases, and 9 bases lay between the germline ends. CDR1 SGDLS and CDR2 YYNGEE come from the germline V gene. The CDR3 is 14 residues long. The CDR3 sequence: CASSVASRNNEQFF. The CDR3 nucleotides are TGTGCCAGCAGCGTAGCTTCCAGGAACAATGAGCAGTTCTTC.

This chain joins TRBV19 and TRBJ1-5; TRBD1 aligns across 9 bases. The CDR3 covers 15 residues. Germline CDR1 reads LNHDA; CDR2 reads SQIVND (reference sequence). V lost 4 bases, J lost 4 bases, and 5 bases stayed unmatched. Here the CDR3 reads CASSTNRGRNQPQHF. Here the CDR3 DNA reads TGTGCCAGTAGTACAAACAGGGGGCGGAATCAGCCCCAGCATTTT.

The chain joins TRBV6-5 to TRBJ2-2; TRBD1 matches at 7 bases. V dropped 0 bases and J dropped 4; count of bases not matched to a gene: 2. CDR1 and CDR2 (germline): MNHEY, SVGAGI. This CDR3 contains 15 residues. The CDR3 region has the DNA TGTGCCAGCAGTTACTCCACAGGGGCCACCGGGGAGCTGTTTTTT. Protein sequence: CASSYSTGATGELFF.

The V call is TRBV27, the J call TRBJ2-3, with TRBD2 identical over 9 bases. The germline V gene has CDR1 MNHEY and CDR2 SMNVEV (reference sequence). This CDR3 has 19 residues. V lost 9 bases to trimming and J lost 5 bases; unmatched junction nucleotides: 24. Written as DNA, the CDR3 is TGTGCCAGTTTGAACTTTTACAGGGGACTAGCTGAAGAAGTAGATACGCAGTATTTT. Translating gives CASLNFYRGLAEEVDTQYF.

This chain joins TRBV30 and TRBJ2-3; 7 bases map to TRBD2. The V gene end was trimmed by 0 bases and the J gene end by 5 bases; junction bases not matched to a gene: 8. In germline, CDR1 is GTSNPN, CDR2 SVGIG (reference sequence). The CDR3 length is 15 residues. CDR3 loop: CAWSVPQRGGDTQYF. The DNA for the CDR3 is TGTGCCTGGAGTGTACCTCAGCGGGGAGGAGATACGCAGTATTTT. Filled out from reference TRBV30 and TRBJ2-3, the complete variable domain reads SQTIHQWPATLVQPVGSPLSLECTVEGTSNPNLYWYRQAAGRGLQLLFYSVGIGQISSEVPQNLSASRPQDRQFILSSKKLLLSDSGFYLCAWSVPQRGGDTQYFGPGTRLTVL.

V gene TRBV12-5 combines with J gene TRBJ2-7; D is possibly TRBD1 (5 bases). CDR3 size: 12 residues. V shed 6 bases and J shed 6 bases, with 12 bases lying between them. Germline V gene lookup returns CDR1 LGHNT and CDR2 FRNRAP. CDR3 residues: CASGPDQGEQYV. Here the CDR3 DNA reads TGTGCTAGTGGGCCTGATCAGGGCGAGCAGTACGTC.